The 24 T cell receptor beta chains below were found in one sample sequenced in a study of T-cell memory formation after mild COVID-19. TCRdb used MiXCR to reprocess the 5' RACE reads, holding one entry per CDR3 protein. The sample consists of roughly 80,000 distinct CDR3 sequences, around 14% of them appearing once. The specimen was PBMCs or a T cell subset sorted from them (not recorded which). All receptors come from an adult woman who had mild COVID-19 (a few samples of this study predate the infection). Cell type and time point are not known.

The rearrangement uses TRBV10-3 and TRBJ2-1, with 11 bases identical to TRBD2. In germline, CDR1 is ENHRY, CDR2 SYGVKD. The CDR3 has 13 residues. With V trimmed by 6 bases and J by 5 bases, 0 bases remained unmatched. For the CDR3, the DNA is TGTGCCATCAGACTAGCGGGAGACAATGAGCAGTTCTTC. Translating it yields CAIRLAGDNEQFF.

This clonotype was seen only a few times. V and J are TRBV6-2 or TRBV6-3 and TRBJ2-1; D might be TRBD2 (5 bases). CDR1 MNHEY and CDR2 SVGEGT come from the germline V gene. The CDR3 runs to 18 residues. V shed 2 bases and J shed 2 bases, with 19 bases lying between them. CDR3 coding DNA: TGTGCCAGCAGTTACGGTCGAGACGAAGCGGCCACCTACAATGAGCAGTTCTTC. This translates into CASSYGRDEAATYNEQFF.

The chain employs TRBV24-1 and TRBJ2-5; 8 bases are a match to TRBD1. The ends lost 5 bases at V and 5 bases at J; junction bases unmatched: 12. This CDR3 is 16 amino acids long. The germline gives CDR1 KGHDR, CDR2 SFDVKD. As DNA, the CDR3 is TGTGCCACCAGTGGAGGAGGCAGGGGGCCTGGTGAGACCCAGTACTTC. Translated: CATSGGGRGPGETQYF.

The gene calls are TRBV4-3 and TRBJ1-1, with unresolved D. Trimming shortened V by 6 bases and J by 5 bases, and 16 bases separated the two germline ends. This CDR3 comprises 14 residues. Germline-derived CDR1 and CDR2 are LGHNA and YSLEER. DNA for the CDR3: TGCGCCAGCAGACTCACACTGGGCGGTACTGAAGCTTTCTTT. It is translated as CASRLTLGGTEAFF.

The chain links TRBV27 to TRBJ2-1; D not certain. The CDR3 is made up of 11 amino acids. From germline, CDR1 is MNHEY and CDR2 SMNVEV (reference sequence). Trimming removed 4 bases at V and 7 bases at J, with 5 bases between. The CDR3, as DNA: TGTGCCAGCAGTTCTCGTAATGAGCAGTTCTTC. It specifies CASSSRNEQFF.

This chain links TRBV6-5 with TRBJ2-6; 12 nucleotides align to TRBD2. CDR1 and CDR2 (germline): MNHEY, SVGAGI. The CDR3 covers 19 residues. Germline trimming cut 6 bases from V and 0 bases from J; bases unmatched to any gene: 9. CDR3 in DNA: TGTGCCAGCAGCCTAACTAGCGGGGGGCCGAGCTCTGGGGCCAACGTCCTGACTTTC. This codes for CASSLTSGGPSSGANVLTF.

This clonotype was counted a few times. The chain recombines TRBV11-2 with TRBJ2-5, with D possibly being TRBD1 (6 bases). Trimming removed 0 bases from V and 0 bases from J, with 11 bases in between. Germline V lookup: CDR1 SGHAT, CDR2 FQNNGV. There are 16 residues in the CDR3. The CDR3 is CASSLDSWTDQETQYF. The CDR3 nucleotides read TGTGCCAGCAGCTTAGATTCTTGGACAGACCAAGAGACCCAGTACTTC. The entire variable domain, with the rest obtained from reference TRBV11-2 and TRBJ2-5, is as follows: EAGVAQSPRYKIIEKRQSVAFWCNPISGHATLYWYQQILGQGPKLLIQFQNNGVVDDSQLPKDRFSAERLKGVDSTLKIQPAKLEDSAVYLCASSLDSWTDQETQYFGPGTRLLVL.

The chain carries TRBV7-9 and TRBJ1-1, with 8 bases aligning to TRBD1. The germline V gene has CDR1 SEHNR and CDR2 FQNEAQ (reference sequence). The CDR3 totals 12 residues. Trimming cost V 4 bases and J 5 bases; bases outside gene matches: 0. The CDR3 sequence: CASSWTGTEAFF. The CDR3 DNA reads TGTGCCAGCAGCTGGACAGGGACTGAAGCTTTCTTT.

Only a few counts were recorded for this clonotype. The V call is TRBV15, the J call TRBJ2-7, with 10 bases fitting TRBD1. The CDR3 is 13 residues long. V lost 5 bases to trimming and J lost 2 bases; unmatched junction nucleotides: 0. Germline V gives CDR1 LNHNV, CDR2 YYDKDF (reference sequence). CDR3 in amino acids: CATSGTGAYEQYF. DNA of the CDR3: TGTGCCACCAGCGGGACAGGGGCCTACGAGCAGTACTTC.

This chain links TRBV19 with TRBJ2-2; D gene uncertain. The length of the CDR3 is 11 residues. The germline V gene encodes CDR1 LNHDA and CDR2 SQIVND (reference sequence). The germline V and J ends were trimmed by 9 bases and 7 bases, with 9 bases remaining between them. Written as DNA, the CDR3 is TGTGCCAGCGCAAATGACGGGGAGCTGTTTTTT. This gives the protein CASANDGELFF.

The table lists this clonotype with many counts. The V call is TRBV4-3, the J call TRBJ2-1; no reliable D call. Germline values: CDR1 LGHNA, CDR2 YSLEER. V lost 0 bases to trimming and J lost 10 bases, with 10 bases between them. CDR3 length: 13 residues. CDR3: CASSQDKAREQFF. CDR3 DNA: TGCGCCAGCAGCCAAGATAAAGCCAGAGAGCAGTTCTTC.

This clonotype occurred a few times. The rearrangement links TRBV11-3 to TRBJ2-3; TRBD2 matches at 10 bases. V dropped 1 base and J dropped 2; count of bases not matched to a gene: 3. Germline CDR1 is SGHNT and CDR2 is YENEEA. The CDR3 spans 16 residues. The chain's CDR3 is CASSLGLAGATDTQYF. CDR3 nucleotides: TGTGCCAGCAGCTTAGGGCTAGCGGGAGCCACAGATACGCAGTATTTT.

The rearrangement joins TRBV7-3 to TRBJ2-2, with D perhaps being TRBD1 or TRBD2 (6 bases each). CDR3 length equals 18 residues. Trimming took 2 bases from V and 2 from J, leaving 18 bases between them. Germline V lookup: CDR1 SGHTA, CDR2 FQGTGA. The CDR3 DNA follows: TGTGCCAGCAGCTTATACCCGACGGGGGCCGATAACACCGGGGAGCTGTTTTTT. This codes for CASSLYPTGADNTGELFF.

The chain links TRBV7-9 to TRBJ1-2, with 9 positions matching TRBD1. Germline V gives CDR1 SEHNR, CDR2 FQNEAQ (reference sequence). The trim removed 6 bases at V and 4 bases at J, leaving 6 bases unmatched. This CDR3 spans 14 amino acids. The CDR3 DNA reads as TGTGCCAGCAGTCACCCGGGACAGGGCTATGGCTACACCTTC. Translating gives CASSHPGQGYGYTF.

This chain uses TRBV7-2 with TRBJ2-6; D possibly corresponds to TRBD1 (6 bases). Per germline, CDR1 SGHTA and CDR2 FQGNSA. Trimming stripped 5 bases from V and 2 bases from J, with 16 bases between. CDR3 length: 17 amino acids. The CDR3 region has the DNA TGTGCCAGCAGCACTCCGGGACAAATCGCTGGGGCCAACGTCCTGACTTTC. It codes for CASSTPGQIAGANVLTF.

This clonotype was counted between two and nine times. The chain recombines TRBV4-1 with TRBJ2-7; possibly TRBD1 for D (5 bases). The CDR3 runs 15 residues. Trimming left V 0 bases short and J 0 bases short, with 9 bases between. Per germline, CDR1 MGHRA and CDR2 YSYEKL. Here the CDR3 reads CASSQERGHSYEQYF. DNA for the CDR3: TGCGCCAGCAGCCAAGAAAGAGGACACTCCTACGAGCAGTACTTC.

The gene calls are TRBV11-3 and TRBJ2-7; TRBD2 is a possible D gene (6 bases). The germline V and J ends were trimmed by 4 bases and 2 bases, with 12 bases remaining between them. Germline V CDR1 and CDR2: SGHNT, YENEEA. The CDR3 is 14 amino acids. The CDR3 DNA reads TGTGCCAGCAGCTCGAGGGACTTACCCTACGAGCAGTACTTC. Residues: CASSSRDLPYEQYF.

The rearrangement joins TRBV3-1 to TRBJ1-1; D may be TRBD1 (6 bases). In germline, CDR1 is LGHDT, CDR2 YNNKEL (reference sequence). This CDR3 contains 15 residues. V was cut by 3 bases and J by 1 base, with 12 bases left in between. CDR3 bases: TGTGCCAGCAGCCAGGCTCACAGGGCGAACACTGAAGCTTTCTTT. This gives the protein CASSQAHRANTEAFF.

The CDR3 nucleotides read TGTGCCAGCAGCCCCCGGGGGGCCGGGGAGCTGTTTTTT. It yields the protein CASSPRGAGELFF. The J gene is TRBJ2-2, the V gene TRBV7-6; 7 bases map to TRBD2. The CDR3 is 13 amino acids. The germline V gene encodes CDR1 SGHVS and CDR2 FNYEAQ. V shed 5 bases and J 6 bases; nucleotides not matched to a gene: 3.

This clonotype came up a few times. The chain combines TRBV5-6 with TRBJ2-5; D may be TRBD2 (5 bases). The ends were cut back, 2 bases at V and 12 bases at J, with 17 bases in the middle. The length of the CDR3 is 13 residues. Germline CDR1 is SGHDT and CDR2 is YYEEEE. CDR3 protein: CASSFFSGKYEYF. The DNA of the CDR3 is TGTGCCAGCAGCTTCTTTTCGGGAAAGTACGAGTACTTC.

The chain joins TRBV18 to TRBJ2-1, with 7 bases matching TRBD2. The CDR3 totals 17 residues. CDR1 is KGHSH and CDR2 is LQKENI in the germline V gene. V lost 0 bases to trimming and J lost 4 bases; unmatched junction nucleotides: 9. This CDR3 reads CASSPPIREDPYNEQFF. DNA for the CDR3: TGTGCCAGCTCACCACCGATACGGGAGGACCCTTACAATGAGCAGTTCTTC.

This clonotype has a handful of counts. The junction differs from germline at one of its ends, possibly a read error. The chain employs TRBV6-6 and TRBJ2-7; D is possibly TRBD2 (6 bases). This CDR3 comprises 14 residues. Per the germline V gene, CDR1 is MNHNY and CDR2 is SVGAGI (reference sequence). As DNA, the CDR3 is TGTGCCAGCAGTGACTCGCGGGATTCCCTTGCTCGGTACTTC. Protein: CASSDSRDSLARYF.

This clonotype was detected only a few times. Germline and junction disagree at one end, which may indicate a read error. Written as DNA, the CDR3 is TGTGCCAGCAGTAGAACAGGAGGCCCGTATTTC. It is translated as CASSRTGGPYF. The chain carries TRBV7-9 and TRBJ2-7; D tentatively fits TRBD1 or TRBD2 (5 bases each). The CDR3 loop spans 11 amino acids. Germline lookup yields CDR1 SEHNR and CDR2 FQNEAQ (reference sequence). Complete variable domain (other parts from reference TRBV7-9 and TRBJ2-7): DTGVSQNPRHKITKRGQNVTFRCDPISEHNRLYWYRQTLGQGPEFLTYFQNEAQLEKSRLLSDRFSAERPKGSFSTLEIQRTEQGDSAMYLCASSRTGGPYFGPGTRLTVT.

CDR3 bases: TGTGCCACCCAGGGGGGAATGAACACTGAAGCTTTCTTT. It is translated as CATQGGMNTEAFF. The gene calls are TRBV15 and TRBJ1-1, with 7 bases matching TRBD1. From germline, CDR1 is LNHNV and CDR2 YYDKDF (reference sequence). V gave up 8 bases and J gave up 0 bases; unmatched junction bases: 3. The CDR3 spans 13 residues.